This T cell receptor (beta chain) was observed in a study of OX40 agonist ivuxolimab in advanced cancers. Germline CDR1 is LNHDA and CDR2 is SQIVND (reference sequence). V was trimmed by 7 bases and J by 0 bases, leaving 9 bases between them. The CDR3 has 14 amino acids. TCRdb's copy holds only in-frame clones and misses some; the assay was immunoSEQ multiplex PCR. The sample holds around 62,000 clones, 80% to 90% seen once. The sequence derives from an adult with an advanced solid tumor such as melanoma, head and neck, liver or kidney cancer. The sample was CD4+ or CD8+ T cells sorted from blood, taken in a trial of the OX40 agonist ivuxolimab. This chain connects TRBV19 to TRBJ1-4, with D unresolved. The DNA of the CDR3 is TGTGCCAGTATCGGTTTCTCAACTAATGAAAAACTGTTTTTT. The encoded protein is CASIGFSTNEKLFF.